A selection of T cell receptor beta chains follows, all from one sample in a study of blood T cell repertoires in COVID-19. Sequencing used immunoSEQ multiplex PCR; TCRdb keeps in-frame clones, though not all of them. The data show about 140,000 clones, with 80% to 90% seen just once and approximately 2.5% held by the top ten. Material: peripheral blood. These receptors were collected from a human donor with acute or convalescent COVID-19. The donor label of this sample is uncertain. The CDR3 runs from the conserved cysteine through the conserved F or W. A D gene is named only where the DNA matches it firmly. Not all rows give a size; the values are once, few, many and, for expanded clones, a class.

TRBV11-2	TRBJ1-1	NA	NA	TGTGCCAGCAGCCAGGGAGGCGCTGAAGCTTTCTTT	CASSQGGAEAFF
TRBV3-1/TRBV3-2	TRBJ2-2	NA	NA	TGTGCCAGCAGCCAAGCATGGGACGGACAGGGGGAGCTGTTTTTT	CASSQAWDGQGELFF
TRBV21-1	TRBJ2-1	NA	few	TGTGCCAGCAGCAGTCAGCGGGGGTACTCCTACAATGAGCAGTTCTTC	CASSSQRGYSYNEQFF
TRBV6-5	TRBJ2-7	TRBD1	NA	TGTGCCAGCAACGGACAGGGGGCCGACGAGCAGTACTTC	CASNGQGADEQYF
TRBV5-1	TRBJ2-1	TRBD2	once	TGCGCCAGCAGCATAACTAGCGGGAGCTCCTACAATGAGCAGTTCTTC	CASSITSGSSYNEQFF
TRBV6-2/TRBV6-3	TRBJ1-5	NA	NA	TGTGCCAGCAGTTACCCTCGGGTCACGAGCAATCAGCCCCAGCATTTT	CASSYPRVTSNQPQHF
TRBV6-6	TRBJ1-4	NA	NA	TGTGCCAGCAGTTTAACGGTTGCAACTAATGAAAAACTGTTTTTT	CASSLTVATNEKLFF
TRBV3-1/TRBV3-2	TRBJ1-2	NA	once	TGTGCCAGCAGCCAATTAATAACTAACTATGGCTACACCTTC	CASSQLITNYGYTF
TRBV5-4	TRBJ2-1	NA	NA	TGTGCCAGCAGCTTGGCCCAGGAGCAGTTCTTC	CASSLAQEQFF
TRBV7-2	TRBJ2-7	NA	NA	TGTGCCAGCAGCTTCGGGACACTCTATGACGAGCAGTACTTC	CASSFGTLYDEQYF
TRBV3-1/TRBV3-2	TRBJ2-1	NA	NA	TGTGCCAGCAGCCAAGAACCTAACTCCTACAATGAGCAGTTCTTC	CASSQEPNSYNEQFF
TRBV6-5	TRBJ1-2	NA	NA	TGTGCCAGCAGCTTCGGGACATTCTATGGCTACACCTTC	CASSFGTFYGYTF
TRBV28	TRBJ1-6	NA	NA	TGTGCCAGCAGCAATACTTATAATTCACCCCTCCACTTT	CASSNTYNSPLHF
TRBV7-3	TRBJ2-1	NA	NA	TGTGCCAGCAGCCCGACCGCACTGGGGAGCTCCTACAATGAGCAGTTCTTC	CASSPTALGSSYNEQFF
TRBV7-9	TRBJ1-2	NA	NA	TGTGCCAGCAGCCAGAATACACAACCCAGGGGCTATGGCTACACCTTC	CASSQNTQPRGYGYTF
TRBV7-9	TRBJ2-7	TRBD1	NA	TGTGCCAGCAGCTTAGGAGGACAGGGGCCATCCTACGAGCAGTACTTC	CASSLGGQGPSYEQYF
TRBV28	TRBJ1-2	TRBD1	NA	TGTGCCAGCAGTCCGACAGGGTATGGCTATGGCTACACCTTC	CASSPTGYGYGYTF
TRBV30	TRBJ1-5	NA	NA	TGTGCCTGGAGTGGTGGAGGCCTCGTCAATCAGCCCCAGCATTTT	CAWSGGGLVNQPQHF
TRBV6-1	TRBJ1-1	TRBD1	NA	TGTGCCAGCAGTGACGAGACAGGGGTCGTCAGAGCTTTCTTT	CASSDETGVVRAFF
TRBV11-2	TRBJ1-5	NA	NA	TGTGCCAGCAGCTTAGGCGGGGTAGGGGGCAATCAGCCCCAGCATTTT	CASSLGGVGGNQPQHF
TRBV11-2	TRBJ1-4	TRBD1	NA	TGTGCCAGCAGCACCCGACAGGGGGGGTCAACTAATGAAAAACTGTTTTTT	CASSTRQGGSTNEKLFF